This T cell receptor beta chain was found in a study of T cells in Graves' hyperthyroidism and ophthalmopathy. The source material, RNA transcripts, was used to amplify TCR beta CDR3 regions. First-round RT-PCR of the TCR CDR3 relied on the HTBI primer set. TCRdb re-derived calls from the multiplex PCR reads in MiXCR, one entry per CDR3 protein. The data show around 420,000 distinct CDR3 sequences, roughly 13% seen once. No progression to ophthalmopathy during 18 months of follow-up defined stable disease. Comment on this clonotype: One end of the junction varies from germline; a read error may be responsible.

The receptor comes from a young woman with Graves' hyperthyroidism. Specimen: blood.

CDR3 residues: CASSQDHGTYETQHF. The CDR3 DNA reads as TGCGCCAGCAGCCAAGATCATGGAACCTATGAGACCCAGCACTTC. The chain employs TRBV4-1 and TRBJ2-5; D ambiguous. The CDR3 length is 15 residues. Germline CDR1 MGHRA, CDR2 YSYEKL.